The 3 T cell receptor beta chains in this list originate from one sample, sequenced in a study of OX40 agonist ivuxolimab in advanced cancers. The data were produced by immunoSEQ multiplex PCR, yet TCRdb's version contains in-frame clones alone and is incomplete. The sample carries tens of thousands of clones, around 80% recorded once. The specimen comprised CD4+ or CD8+ T cells sorted from blood, sampled in a trial of the OX40 agonist ivuxolimab. The source of these receptors is an adult with an advanced solid tumor such as melanoma, head and neck, liver or kidney cancer.

In its sample, this clone was seen a few times. The rearrangement uses TRBV7-9 and TRBJ2-7; a possible D gene is TRBD2 (6 bases). CDR3 length: 14 residues. V was pared by 3 bases and J by 1 base, with 10 bases between. Per germline, CDR1 SEHNR and CDR2 FQNEAQ (reference sequence). CDR3 sequence: CASSFWGVSYEQYF. CDR3 in DNA: TGTGCCAGCAGCTTTTGGGGGGTATCCTACGAGCAGTACTTC.

The J gene is TRBJ1-2, the V gene TRBV29-1; 9 bases align to TRBD1. V lost 8 bases and J lost 4; bases outside the gene matches: 5. CDR1 and CDR2 from the germline V gene are SQVTM and ANQGSEA. This CDR3 has 12 residues. CDR3 loop: CSSTDRGYGYTF. As DNA, the CDR3 is TGCAGCTCGACGGACAGGGGCTATGGCTACACCTTC.

The chain uses TRBV29-1 and TRBJ2-3, with D unclear. The CDR3 contains 13 residues. CDR1 is SQVTM, CDR2 ANQGSEA, per germline. With 3 bases removed from V and 0 bases from J, the gap between germline ends came to 7 bases. The CDR3 spells CSVDPTSTDTQYF. The CDR3 nucleotides are TGCAGCGTTGACCCGACCAGCACAGATACGCAGTATTTT.